Presented here are 18 T cell receptor beta chains from one specimen sequenced in a study of OX40 agonist ivuxolimab in advanced cancers. Data came from immunoSEQ multiplex PCR; TCRdb stores just in-frame clones and leaves some out. This table holds roughly 60,000 clones, around 80% found once. The sample in question was CD4+ or CD8+ T cells sorted from blood, obtained in a trial of the OX40 agonist ivuxolimab. Receptors originate from an adult with an advanced solid tumor such as melanoma, head and neck, liver or kidney cancer.

The chain joins TRBV28 to TRBJ2-3, with 8 nucleotides matching TRBD2. Trimming took 3 bases from V and 0 from J; bases not matched to a gene: 14. The CDR3 sequence is 19 residues long. The germline gives CDR1 MDHEN, CDR2 SYDVKM. Written as DNA, the CDR3 is TGTGCCAGCAGTTTGGGGCTAGCGGGCTACCAAGCTAGCACAGATACGCAGTATTTT. It yields the protein CASSLGLAGYQASTDTQYF.

J is TRBJ2-7 and V is TRBV7-2, with TRBD1 matching over 8 bases. CDR1 is SGHTA and CDR2 is FQGNSA in the germline V gene. The CDR3 runs to 14 residues. V shed 0 bases and J 2 bases; nucleotides not matched to a gene: 0. The CDR3 is CASSLAGQAYEQYF. In DNA form, the CDR3 reads TGTGCCAGCAGCTTAGCGGGACAGGCCTACGAGCAGTACTTC.

This chain joins TRBV5-4 and TRBJ2-5; D is uncertain. Germline V CDR1 and CDR2: SGHNT, YYREEE (reference sequence). The CDR3 spans 14 residues. V was clipped by 0 bases and J by 2 bases, with 8 bases between them. CDR3 loop: CASSLGQIQETQYF. The CDR3 nucleotides are TGTGCCAGCAGCTTGGGCCAGATTCAAGAGACCCAGTACTTC.

The chain is built from TRBV7-2 and TRBJ1-3; D uncertain. Germline loops: CDR1 SGHTA, CDR2 FQGNSA. Trimming left V 3 bases short and J 4 bases short, with 7 bases between. The CDR3 consists of 13 residues. CDR3 bases: TGTGCCAGCAGCTTCACCACAGGAAACACCATATATTTT. This codes for CASSFTTGNTIYF.

This chain joins TRBV29-1 and TRBJ2-2; maybe TRBD1 (5 bases). V was cut by 2 bases and J by 6 bases, with 13 bases left in between. CDR1 and CDR2 (germline): SQVTM, ANQGSEA. This CDR3 has 14 residues. The CDR3 region has the DNA TGCAGCGTTGAACACCCACAGGTGCCCGGGGAGCTGTTTTTT. It specifies CSVEHPQVPGELFF.

This chain links TRBV6-5 with TRBJ2-1; D is possibly TRBD2 (6 bases). V lost 7 bases and J lost 13, with 20 bases in between. Germline loops: CDR1 MNHEY, CDR2 SVGAGI. The CDR3 is made up of 13 amino acids. This chain's CDR3 is CASTSTSFPLQFF. Written as DNA, the CDR3 is TGTGCCAGCACCAGTACTAGCTTCCCTTTACAGTTCTTC.

The chain combines TRBV30 with TRBJ1-2, with D tentatively TRBD1 (5 bases). The CDR3 is 12 amino acids. Trimming took 0 bases from V and 10 from J, leaving 12 bases between them. Germline CDR1 reads GTSNPN; CDR2 reads SVGIG (reference sequence). CDR3 bases: TGTGCCTGGAGTGTACAGTGGACACACTACACCTTC. It encodes CAWSVQWTHYTF.

This chain joins TRBV23-1 and TRBJ2-1; either TRBD1 or TRBD2 may fit D (5 bases each). TRBV23-1 is identified as an open reading frame with a role that is uncertain. The CDR3 totals 16 residues. V gave up 6 bases and J gave up 6 bases, with 21 bases separating them. CDR3 nucleotides: TGCGCCAGCAGACTTACGGGACCTCGGGACGTCAATGAGCAGTTCTTC. This gives the protein CASRLTGPRDVNEQFF.

The chain links TRBV4-2 to TRBJ1-5, with unresolved D. The CDR3 extends over 15 amino acids. Germline CDR1 is LGHNA and CDR2 is YNFKEQ. V gave up 1 base and J gave up 0 bases, with 7 bases separating them. CDR3 sequence reads: CASSQGQNSNQPQHF. CDR3 DNA: TGTGCCAGCAGCCAAGGGCAGAATAGCAATCAGCCCCAGCATTTT.

This sequence joins TRBV2 and TRBJ2-3, with TRBD2 as a possible D gene (7 bases). This CDR3 region has 14 residues. The germline gives CDR1 SNHLY, CDR2 FYNNEI. V lost 7 bases, J lost 1 base, and 12 bases lay in between. Written as DNA, the CDR3 is TGTGCCAGCACGAGGGAGGGGGGCACAGATACGCAGTATTTT. It codes for CASTREGGTDTQYF.

A single count supports this clone. The rearrangement links TRBV29-1 to TRBJ2-1; 10 bases align to TRBD2. CDR1 SQVTM and CDR2 ANQGSEA come from the germline V gene. Trimming at V came to 5 bases and at J to 3 bases, leaving 4 bases not matched to a gene. The CDR3 covers 14 residues. In DNA form, the CDR3 reads TGCAGCGTTAAACTAGCGGGAAACTACAATGAGCAGTTCTTC. Translating it yields CSVKLAGNYNEQFF.

The gene calls are TRBV29-1 and TRBJ2-7; possible D gene TRBD2, 8 bases. CDR1 and CDR2 from the germline V gene are SQVTM and ANQGSEA. The CDR3 extends over 15 amino acids. V gave up 7 bases and J gave up 6 bases, with 25 bases separating them. The CDR3 DNA sequence: TGCAGCGGAACAGCGGGAGTAGGAGGGGGCGCCGAGCAGTACTTC. This translates into CSGTAGVGGGAEQYF.

The chain couples TRBV2 to TRBJ2-1; D is uncertain. The CDR3 extends over 12 amino acids. Germline values: CDR1 SNHLY, CDR2 FYNNEI. The V and J ends lost 7 bases and 6 bases respectively, with 10 bases between them. The CDR3 nucleotides read TGTGCCAGCACTTCAGAACTCAATGAGCAGTTCTTC. This gives the protein CASTSELNEQFF. The whole variable domain, filled in from reference TRBV2 and TRBJ2-1, reads EPEVTQTPSHQVTQMGQEVILRCVPISNHLYFYWYRQILGQKVEFLVSFYNNEISEKSEIFDDQFSVERPDGSNFTLKIRSTKLEDSAMYFCASTSELNEQFFGPGTRLTVL.

This chain joins TRBV28 and TRBJ2-7, with D possibly being TRBD2 (6 bases). This CDR3 spans 15 amino acids. Germline-derived CDR1 and CDR2 are MDHEN and SYDVKM. The V end lost 6 bases, the J end lost 5 bases, and 20 bases lay between the germline ends. The CDR3 loop reads CASSLPTGEVDEQYF. CDR3 nucleotides: TGTGCCAGCAGCCTCCCTACGGGGGAGGTCGACGAGCAGTACTTC.

The chain carries TRBV7-9 and TRBJ1-5, with TRBD1 matching over 7 bases. The CDR3 consists of 14 residues. Germline CDR1 is SEHNR and CDR2 is FQNEAQ (reference sequence). V lost 0 bases, J lost 4 bases, and 0 bases stayed unmatched. The CDR3 loop reads CASSLARGNQPQHF. The CDR3 region has the DNA TGTGCCAGCAGCTTAGCCAGGGGGAATCAGCCCCAGCATTTT.

This clone was observed at least ten times. The rearrangement uses TRBV30 and TRBJ1-2, with D possibly matching TRBD1 (5 bases). Between the trimmed V and J ends, which lost 5 bases and 8 bases, there was a span of 12 bases. Germline loops: CDR1 GTSNPN, CDR2 SVGIG (reference sequence). CDR3 length equals 11 residues. Here the CDR3 DNA reads TGTGCCTGGGACAGCCTGGGGGGCTACACCTTC. Protein: CAWDSLGGYTF.

The chain joins TRBV5-1 to TRBJ2-7; a weak D match, TRBD1 (6 bases). The CDR3 sequence is 15 residues long. Per germline, CDR1 SGHRS and CDR2 YFSETQ. V lost 7 bases, J lost 2 bases, and 19 bases lay in between. DNA of the CDR3: TGCGCCAGCCGCGCTACCGACAGGCCAACCTACGAGCAGTACTTC. Amino acid sequence: CASRATDRPTYEQYF.

This sequence joins TRBV6-1 and TRBJ1-4; unclear D gene. This CDR3 region has 15 residues. Trimming took 6 bases from V and 0 from J, leaving 11 bases between them. In germline, CDR1 is MNHNS, CDR2 SASEGT. The CDR3 nucleotides read TGTGCCAGCAGGATTCGACAAGCAACTAATGAAAAACTGTTTTTT. Its protein product is CASRIRQATNEKLFF.